The 20 T cell receptor beta chains below all came from one sample that was sequenced in a study of blood T cell repertoires in COVID-19. This table comes from immunoSEQ multiplex PCR, and its TCRdb copy is limited to in-frame clones, with some not included. Of fewer than 200,000 clones in the sample, 82% are singletons; the top ten hold roughly 7.1%. Sample: peripheral blood. Every receptor here comes from a woman aged 60-70 years with COVID-19, enrolled during active disease.

This chain joins TRBV10-3 and TRBJ2-5; TRBD1 agrees at 8 bases. Looked up from germline, CDR1 is ENHRY and CDR2 is SYGVKD. CDR3 length: 16 residues. With V trimmed by 0 bases and J by 5 bases, 8 bases remained unmatched. CDR3 in DNA: TGTGCCATCAGTGAGTCGCCAGGACAGGGTCAGGAGACCCAGTACTTC. Translation: CAISESPGQGQETQYF.

The chain is built from TRBV27 and TRBJ2-7; no firm D call. V was clipped by 3 bases and J by 6 bases, with 12 bases between them. The CDR3 loop spans 13 amino acids. From germline, CDR1 is MNHEY and CDR2 SMNVEV (reference sequence). Written as DNA, the CDR3 is TGTGCCAGCAGTTTCGACTTCCAAAGCGAGCAGTACTTC. It codes for CASSFDFQSEQYF.

The J gene is TRBJ2-1, the V gene TRBV5-1; 12 bases map to TRBD2. The V gene end was trimmed by 0 bases and the J gene end by 6 bases; junction bases not matched to a gene: 7. CDR3 size: 17 residues. Germline CDR1 reads SGHRS; CDR2 reads YFSETQ. CDR3 loop: CASSLGPLAGGVNEQFF. CDR3 DNA sequence: TGCGCCAGCAGCTTGGGCCCTCTAGCGGGAGGGGTCAATGAGCAGTTCTTC.

CDR3 protein: CASSRDRGNGYTF. The CDR3 nucleotides read TGTGCCAGCAGCCGCGACAGGGGGAATGGCTACACCTTC. The V call is TRBV14, the J call TRBJ1-2; 9 positions match TRBD1. CDR1 SGHDN and CDR2 FVKESK come from the germline V gene. This CDR3 region has 13 residues. After removal of 4 bases from V and 6 bases from J, the junction contained 3 bases not matched to a gene. The full variable domain, in which reference TRBV14 and TRBJ1-2 provide the parts outside the CDR3, is EAGVTQFPSHSVIEKGQTVTLRCDPISGHDNLYWYRRVMGKEIKFLLHFVKESKQDESGMPNNRFLAERTGGTYSTLKVQPAELEDSGVYFCASSRDRGNGYTFGSGTRLTVV.

The gene calls are TRBV28 and TRBJ1-6, with no clear D. V was clipped by 3 bases and J by 7 bases, with 10 bases between them. From germline, CDR1 is MDHEN and CDR2 SYDVKM. CDR3 length: 14 amino acids. The CDR3 DNA is TGTGCCAGCAGTTTGGCAGGACTAAATTCACCCCTCCACTTT. As protein: CASSLAGLNSPLHF.

This clone was observed a few times. The CDR3 sequence is CASSRSRGTEAFF. In DNA form, the CDR3 reads TGTGCCAGTAGCAGGAGCAGGGGCACTGAAGCTTTCTTT. The chain carries TRBV19 and TRBJ1-1; a possible D gene is TRBD1 (6 bases). The CDR3 totals 13 residues. V lost 6 bases and J 4 bases, leaving 12 bases between the germline ends. CDR1 and CDR2 from the germline V gene are LNHDA and SQIVND (reference sequence).

The CDR3 DNA is TGCGCCAGCAGCTTGGCCTCGGCGGCTAACTATGGCTACACCTTC. Translation gives CASSLASAANYGYTF. The V and J genes are TRBV5-1 and TRBJ1-2; no definite D call. Trimming left V 0 bases short and J 0 bases short, with 9 bases between. Germline CDR1 SGHRS, CDR2 YFSETQ. The CDR3 spans 15 residues. The variable domain in full, with the rest retrieved from reference TRBV5-1 and TRBJ1-2, is KAGVTQTPRYLIKTRGQQVTLSCSPISGHRSVSWYQQTPGQGLQFLFEYFSETQRNKGNFPGRFSGRQFSNSRSEMNVSTLELGDSALYLCASSLASAANYGYTFGSGTRLTVV.

This chain uses TRBV4-1 with TRBJ1-1; 8 bases map to TRBD1. The V and J ends lost 4 bases and 3 bases, in that order; junction bases with no gene match: 4. The V gene's germline CDR1 is MGHRA and CDR2 YSYEKL. The CDR3 consists of 14 residues. The chain's CDR3 is CASSRTGGYTEAFF. CDR3 nucleotide sequence: TGCGCCAGCAGCCGAACAGGGGGTTACACTGAAGCTTTCTTT.

The V gene is TRBV6-5, the J gene TRBJ2-7; 7 bases are shared with TRBD1. This CDR3 is 12 amino acids long. Germline V gene sequence: CDR1 MNHEY, CDR2 SVGAGI. The V gene end was trimmed by 6 bases and the J gene end by 5 bases; junction bases not matched to a gene: 4. DNA for the CDR3: TGTGCCAGCAGCCGCCAGGGGGACGAGCAGTACGTC. Protein sequence: CASSRQGDEQYV.

The chain recombines TRBV28 with TRBJ1-2; 8 positions agree with TRBD1. V was pared by 10 bases and J by 7 bases, with 17 bases of the junction left unmatched. From germline, CDR1 is MDHEN and CDR2 SYDVKM. This CDR3 contains 15 residues. The CDR3 region is CATTPGRQGARGYTF. The CDR3, as DNA: TGTGCCACCACCCCGGGTCGCCAGGGGGCGCGTGGCTACACCTTC.

This sequence joins TRBV5-4 and TRBJ1-4, with D perhaps matching TRBD1 (6 bases). This CDR3 has 16 amino acids. Deletions cut 4 bases from V and 8 bases from J, with 21 bases between. CDR1 and CDR2 (germline): SGHNT, YYREEE (reference sequence). The CDR3 region is CASSRRGPRGGEKLFF. CDR3 DNA: TGTGCCAGCAGCCGCAGGGGTCCGAGGGGGGGAGAAAAACTGTTTTTT.

This clone was counted many times. This rearrangement joins TRBV5-1 to TRBJ1-3; the D gene is possibly TRBD1 (6 bases). The CDR3 has 13 residues. Germline V gives CDR1 SGHRS, CDR2 YFSETQ. V was shortened by 4 bases and J by 4 bases, with 9 bases between the two germline ends. The CDR3 region has the DNA TGCGCCAGCAGCCTAAGGGGGGGAAACACCATATATTTT. This codes for CASSLRGGNTIYF.

This rearrangement joins TRBV24-1 to TRBJ2-7; 9 bases line up with TRBD1. V dropped 7 bases and J dropped 5; count of bases not matched to a gene: 5. This CDR3 comprises 13 residues. In germline, CDR1 is KGHDR, CDR2 SFDVKD. CDR3 region: CATRGQGRNEQYF. The CDR3 DNA is TGTGCCACCAGAGGACAGGGGAGAAACGAGCAGTACTTC.

The chain has TRBV28 and TRBJ2-7, with D maybe TRBD1 (6 bases). The germline CDR1 and CDR2 sequences are MDHEN and SYDVKM. The germline V and J ends were trimmed by 5 bases and 1 base, with 12 bases remaining between them. This CDR3 comprises 14 residues. CDR3 amino acids: CASSQPGQSYEQYF. CDR3 DNA sequence: TGTGCCAGCAGTCAGCCGGGACAATCCTACGAGCAGTACTTC.

The chain recombines TRBV11-2 with TRBJ2-3; TRBD1 aligns across 11 bases. The CDR3 extends over 16 amino acids. Germline lookup yields CDR1 SGHAT and CDR2 FQNNGV. Germline trimming cut 4 bases from V and 1 base from J; bases unmatched to any gene: 4. CDR3 bases: TGTGCCAGCAGCTGGACAGGGGGCGGTGGCACAGATACGCAGTATTTT. As protein: CASSWTGGGGTDTQYF.

The chain recombines TRBV5-4 with TRBJ2-2; D is uncertain. CDR1 SGHNT and CDR2 YYREEE come from the germline V gene (reference sequence). V lost 7 bases, J lost 0 bases, and 16 bases lay in between. This CDR3 spans 16 amino acids. Written as DNA, the CDR3 is TGTGCCAGCCGCCCACACGCAGGATCGAACACCGGGGAGCTGTTTTTT. This encodes CASRPHAGSNTGELFF.

V gene TRBV28 combines with J gene TRBJ1-2, with TRBD1 matching over 7 bases. This CDR3 has 14 amino acids. The V segment lost 2 bases and the J segment 8 bases; nucleotides outside the gene matches: 8. The germline CDR1 and CDR2 sequences are MDHEN and SYDVKM. CDR3 loop: CASSLPGQSGGYTF. As DNA, the CDR3 is TGTGCCAGCAGTTTACCGGGACAGAGCGGAGGCTACACCTTC.

The chain links TRBV21-1 to TRBJ2-7; TRBD1, the D gene given by the table, was not confirmed from the DNA. TRBV21-1 is annotated as a pseudogene. The CDR3 extends over 14 amino acids. In DNA, the CDR3 is TGTGCCAGCGGACAGGACAGGGGGCGCTACGAGCAGTACTTC. Translating gives CASGQDRGRYEQYF.

The chain couples TRBV5-1 to TRBJ2-1; unclear D gene. V lost 5 bases, J lost 7 bases, and 7 bases lay in between. CDR3 length equals 11 residues. The germline CDR1 and CDR2 sequences are SGHRS and YFSETQ. CDR3 bases: TGCGCCAGCAGAATTTCGAATGAGCAGTTCTTC. Translating it yields CASRISNEQFF.

V usage is TRBV11-3 and J usage is TRBJ1-1, with a weak D call TRBD1 (5 bases). This CDR3 region has 13 residues. Trimming took 5 bases from V and 2 from J, leaving 9 bases between them. CDR1 and CDR2 (germline): SGHNT, YENEEA. The DNA of the CDR3 is TGTGCCAGCAGCCAAGGGGCAAACACTGAAGCTTTCTTT. Translation gives CASSQGANTEAFF.